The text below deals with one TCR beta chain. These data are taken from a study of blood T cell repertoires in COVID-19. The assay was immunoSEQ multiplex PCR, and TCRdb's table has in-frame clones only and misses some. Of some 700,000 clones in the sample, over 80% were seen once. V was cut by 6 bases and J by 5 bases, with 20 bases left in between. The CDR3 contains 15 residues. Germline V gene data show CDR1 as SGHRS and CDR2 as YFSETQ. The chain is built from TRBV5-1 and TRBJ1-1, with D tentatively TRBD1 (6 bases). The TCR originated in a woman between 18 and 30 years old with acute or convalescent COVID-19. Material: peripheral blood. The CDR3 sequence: CASTPEQGKATEAFF. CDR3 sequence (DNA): TGCGCCAGCACCCCTGAACAGGGTAAAGCGACTGAAGCTTTCTTT.